Below, 18 T cell receptor beta chains from the same sample are listed, as sequenced in a study of blood T cell repertoires in COVID-19. The table came from immunoSEQ multiplex PCR; TCRdb's copy has only in-frame clones and leaves some out. The sample includes about half a million clones, 75% to 90% of them seen just once. The specimen sequenced was peripheral blood. Receptor source: a young man with COVID-19, enrolled during active disease.

The chain has TRBV11-1 and TRBJ1-2; 7 nucleotides align to TRBD1. CDR1 is SGHAT, CDR2 FQDESV, per germline (reference sequence). The junction had 14 bases not matched to a gene; V was cut back by 6 bases and J by 4 bases. CDR3 length: 16 residues. This chain's CDR3 is CASRPYPGQRIYGYTF. For the CDR3, the DNA is TGTGCCAGCAGACCCTACCCGGGACAGCGAATCTATGGCTACACCTTC. The variable domain in full, completed from reference TRBV11-1 and TRBJ1-2, reads EAEVAQSPRYKITEKSQAVAFWCDPISGHATLYWYRQILGQGPELLVQFQDESVVDDSQLPKDRFSAERLKGVDSTLKIQPAELGDSAMYLCASRPYPGQRIYGYTFGSGTRLTVV.

This chain connects TRBV3-1 (or the pseudogene TRBV3-2) to TRBJ2-5, with 8 nucleotides matching TRBD1. This CDR3 contains 15 residues. Looked up from germline, CDR1 is LGHDT and CDR2 is YNNKEL (reference sequence). With 5 bases clipped from V and 2 bases from J, the junction kept 7 bases outside the gene matches. The CDR3 region is CASSRRGQGQETQYF. The DNA for the CDR3 is TGTGCCAGCAGCAGACGAGGACAGGGACAAGAGACCCAGTACTTC.

The chain uses TRBV5-1 and TRBJ1-1; D might be TRBD1 (6 bases). Trimming removed 0 bases from V and 5 bases from J, with 17 bases in between. CDR3 length: 16 residues. CDR1 and CDR2 (germline): SGHRS, YFSETQ. CDR3 sequence (DNA): TGCGCCAGCAGCTTGGCCCCTCCAGGGGCAGGGACTGAAGCTTTCTTT. Protein product: CASSLAPPGAGTEAFF. Based on the CDR3 plus reference TRBV5-1 and TRBJ1-1, the full variable domain is KAGVTQTPRYLIKTRGQQVTLSCSPISGHRSVSWYQQTPGQGLQFLFEYFSETQRNKGNFPGRFSGRQFSNSRSEMNVSTLELGDSALYLCASSLAPPGAGTEAFFGQGTRLTVV.

This chain joins TRBV11-2 and TRBJ2-7; maybe TRBD2 (5 bases). Germline V gene lookup returns CDR1 SGHAT and CDR2 FQNNGV. The CDR3 consists of 14 residues. The V gene lost 3 bases and the J gene lost 3 bases, with 12 bases spanning the gap. The CDR3 spells CASSFGLGFYEQYF. As DNA, the CDR3 is TGTGCCAGCAGCTTCGGACTGGGTTTCTACGAGCAGTACTTC.

The genes are TRBV18 and TRBJ2-1, with 9 nucleotides matching TRBD1. The germline V gene encodes CDR1 KGHSH and CDR2 LQKENI. The trim removed 3 bases at V and 9 bases at J, leaving 9 bases unmatched. This CDR3 spans 15 amino acids. The CDR3 spells CASSPPTGTGSEQFF. CDR3 DNA: TGTGCCAGCTCACCCCCTACCGGGACAGGGAGTGAGCAGTTCTTC.

This rearrangement joins TRBV5-5 to TRBJ2-5, with a weak D call TRBD2 (5 bases). This CDR3 contains 15 residues. The germline V gene has CDR1 SGHKS and CDR2 YYEKEE (reference sequence). V was trimmed by 2 bases and J by 3 bases, leaving 14 bases between them. Here the CDR3 DNA reads TGTGCCAGCAGCTTCTTTGGGAGTTCTGAAGAGACCCAGTACTTC. The encoded protein is CASSFFGSSEETQYF.

V and J are TRBV19 and TRBJ2-7, with TRBD2 identical over 13 bases. The CDR3 consists of 16 residues. Germline lookup yields CDR1 LNHDA and CDR2 SQIVND (reference sequence). The ends lost 1 base at V and 5 bases at J; junction bases unmatched: 5. This CDR3 is CASSIGPLAGGHEQYF. The CDR3 DNA sequence: TGTGCCAGTAGTATAGGCCCACTAGCGGGAGGGCACGAGCAGTACTTC.

The V call is TRBV7-9, the J call TRBJ2-1; D is uncertain. The CDR3 is 12 residues long. The germline gives CDR1 SEHNR, CDR2 FQNEAQ (reference sequence). Trimming removed 2 bases from V and 9 bases from J, with 8 bases in between. The CDR3 protein is CASSLSLREQFF. CDR3 coding DNA: TGTGCCAGCAGCTTAAGTCTGCGTGAGCAGTTCTTC.

The genes are TRBV3-1 (or the pseudogene TRBV3-2) and TRBJ2-5; tentatively, D is TRBD2 (7 bases). This CDR3 region has 14 residues. The germline V gene has CDR1 LGHDT and CDR2 YNNKEL (reference sequence). Trimming stripped 4 bases from V and 4 bases from J, with 13 bases between. Written as DNA, the CDR3 is TGTGCCAGCAGCCTTTTAGGGGGGGGAGAGACCCAGTACTTC. Its protein is CASSLLGGGETQYF.

V usage is TRBV2 and J usage is TRBJ2-6; TRBD1 might be the D (5 bases). CDR3 length equals 17 residues. Trimming took 2 bases from V and 0 from J, leaving 11 bases between them. Germline assignment: CDR1 SNHLY and CDR2 FYNNEI. The CDR3 is CASSETGMSSGANVLTF. In nucleotides, the CDR3 is TGTGCCAGCAGTGAAACAGGCATGAGCTCTGGGGCCAACGTCCTGACTTTC.

This clone was counted a single time. The chain recombines TRBV6-5 with TRBJ2-3; D may be TRBD2 (5 bases). Trimming removed 2 bases from V and 8 bases from J, with 20 bases in between. The CDR3 totals 16 residues. Germline V gene lookup returns CDR1 MNHEY and CDR2 SVGAGI. In nucleotides, the CDR3 is TGTGCCAGCAGTTACAGTGAGGGATCCGGACTGGGTACGCAGTATTTT. Translating it yields CASSYSEGSGLGTQYF.

This chain links TRBV6-5 with TRBJ2-7; 10 bases map to TRBD2. After removal of 2 bases from V and 1 base from J, the junction contained 2 bases not matched to a gene. The CDR3 has 15 amino acids. Germline V gene data show CDR1 as MNHEY and CDR2 as SVGAGI. The CDR3 region is CASSYRTSGSYEQYF. Written as DNA, the CDR3 is TGTGCCAGCAGTTACCGGACTAGCGGTTCCTACGAGCAGTACTTC.

This clone came up once. The chain employs TRBV5-1 and TRBJ2-5; D is perhaps TRBD1 (7 bases). V was trimmed by 4 bases and J by 5 bases, leaving 12 bases between them. The length of the CDR3 is 13 residues. The V gene's germline CDR1 is SGHRS and CDR2 YFSETQ. The CDR3 coding sequence is TGCGCCAGCAGCATGACAGGGAGGGAGACCCAGTACTTC. This translates into CASSMTGRETQYF. The full variable domain, its missing parts supplied by reference TRBV5-1 and TRBJ2-5, is KAGVTQTPRYLIKTRGQQVTLSCSPISGHRSVSWYQQTPGQGLQFLFEYFSETQRNKGNFPGRFSGRQFSNSRSEMNVSTLELGDSALYLCASSMTGRETQYFGPGTRLLVL.

This chain joins TRBV10-3 and TRBJ2-7; weak D call: TRBD2 (5 bases). The V gene's germline CDR1 is ENHRY and CDR2 SYGVKD. Trimming removed 10 bases from V and 5 bases from J, with 18 bases in between. CDR3 length equals 13 residues. In nucleotides, the CDR3 is TGTGCCACTCGCGCGGGCGGGTGGGACGAGCAGTACTTC. This codes for CATRAGGWDEQYF.

V and J are TRBV24-1 and TRBJ2-1; 8 nucleotides line up with TRBD2. The V gene end was trimmed by 3 bases and the J gene end by 2 bases; junction bases not matched to a gene: 11. CDR1 and CDR2 from the germline V gene are KGHDR and SFDVKD. The CDR3 totals 18 residues. CDR3 in DNA: TGTGCCACCAGTGATGACCTGGGCGGGGGGCCCCCCTACAATGAGCAGTTCTTC. Protein sequence: CATSDDLGGGPPYNEQFF.

CDR3 nucleotides: TGTGCCACCAGCAGAGGCACATCCCTTAACACTGAAGCTTTCTTT. Residues: CATSRGTSLNTEAFF. V gene TRBV15 combines with J gene TRBJ1-1, with D unresolved. The V gene's germline CDR1 is LNHNV and CDR2 YYDKDF (reference sequence). This CDR3 is 15 amino acids long. Trimming stripped 1 base from V and 2 bases from J, with 11 bases between.

This clone is a singleton in its sample. The gene calls are TRBV6-6 and TRBJ1-5, with D possibly matching TRBD1 (6 bases). CDR3 length equals 14 residues. V lost 6 bases and J lost 5, with 14 bases in between. Germline V gene sequence: CDR1 MNHNY, CDR2 SVGAGI (reference sequence). CDR3 loop: CASRNTGLDQPQHF. The CDR3, as DNA: TGTGCCAGCAGAAATACAGGGTTGGATCAGCCCCAGCATTTT.

There are a few counts of this clone. This sample also contains other DNA sequences that code for the same CDR3. This rearrangement joins TRBV4-1 to TRBJ2-7; 12 nucleotides line up with TRBD2. Germline CDR1 is MGHRA and CDR2 is YSYEKL. The length of the CDR3 is 14 residues. The J segment lost 3 bases and the V segment lost 6 bases, leaving 3 bases of the junction unmatched. For the CDR3, the DNA is TGCGCCAGCAGTAGACTAGCGGGAGTCTACGAGCAGTACTTC. Protein sequence: CASSRLAGVYEQYF.